This T cell receptor beta chain comes out of a study of T cells in tuberculosis (dated by TCRdb to between 2017 and 2018). The study in broad terms: To characterize T cells specific for the mycobacterial lipid antigen glucose monomycolate (GMM), the study used CD1B tetramers together with high-throughput TCR immunosequencing. A South African clinical cohort compared IGRA-negative adolescents, IGRA-positive adolescents with latent tuberculosis and adults with active tuberculosis, ten per group.

TCR libraries were generated with the immunoSEQ multiplex PCR assay, using TCR-beta and/or TCR-alpha/delta assays for each sample. The amplified TCR libraries were sequenced using the Illumina high-throughput platform. As for the original processing: Clustering and dimensionality reduction relied on pairwise TCRdist distances among GMM-specific receptors from T cells that were either sorted ex vivo or expanded in vitro. Each clinical repertoire received a mean NN-distance score, defined as the average TCRdist to the nearest 10% of tetramer-positive reference sequences. GEM TCR motif frequency was calculated as the fraction of unique TCRs that matched known GEM sequences in V/J usage and CDR3 length. Linear discriminant analysis with leave-one-out cross-validation, implemented in scikit-learn, was used to classify active tuberculosis. Drawn from immuneACCESS, this table holds only the in-frame rearrangements with V and J called that TCRdb kept. Clones are partly lost; checked studies trace under half to an unresolved V gene and leave the rest unexplained. The V and J calls and clone size are taken from that table; D and trimming were inferred from the DNA. This sample is represented by over 20,000 clones; approximately 97% of them were singletons. The ten largest clones capture 6.2% of the sample.

On this clone: Its cognate antigen has yet to be identified. Base qualities are not provided; no much larger clone lies one nucleotide away.

At study entry, a tuberculin skin test and the QuantiFERON-TB GOLD In-Tube IGRA were used to screen adolescents for latent tuberculosis infection. Immunosequencing was performed on unsorted cryopreserved PBMC and covered roughly 100,000 T cells per clinical donor on average. Eleven high schools in the Worcester region of the Western Cape, South Africa, served as enrollment sites for adolescents aged 12 to 18 years. About 10 M. tuberculosis-infected adolescents and approximately 10 uninfected adolescents were selected, with the two groups matched for age and sex. Adolescent PBMC were isolated from freshly drawn heparinized blood by density centrifugation and cryopreserved. Findings and caveats that apply to the study as a whole: An accuracy of 80% to 90% (AUROC around 0.87) was reached by a classifier using the diverse GMM-specific repertoire, compared with approximately 70% accuracy when GEM motif frequencies were used. Smaller NN-distances were partly driven by shorter CDR3-alpha lengths in active tuberculosis patients, and statistical significance was not reached for the TCR-beta difference. Clinical samples were selected based on the availability of cryopreserved specimens, with adults included as active tuberculosis cases and adolescents included as controls. Smaller mean NN-distances to GMM-specific TCRs were observed in active tuberculosis TCR-alpha repertoires than in IGRA-negative controls, suggesting clonal expansion of GMM-specific TCRs.

Material: PBMCs. The receptor was isolated from a donor aged 10 to 29 with latent tuberculosis or without tuberculosis infection.

The DNA sequence is given as TGCGCCAGCAGCTCACAGGGTAACACTGAAGCTTTCTTT. Translated, it reads CASSSQGNTEAFF. The rearrangement combines TRBV5-1 with TRBJ1-1; possibly the D gene is TRBD1, per 6 matching bases. V sheds 3 bases and J sheds 2 bases, leaving 8 bases between their ends. The CDR3 starts with the cysteine, ends with the phenylalanine, and has 13 residues. Only the CDR3 portion is preserved as DNA: 39 bases, with reading frame beginning at the first base. From the germline V gene, CDR1 is SGHRS and CDR2 is YFSETQ.